These T cell receptor beta chains were read from a single sample in a study of OX40 agonist ivuxolimab in advanced cancers. Only in-frame clones appear in the TCRdb table, and some are missing; sequencing was by immunoSEQ multiplex PCR. The sample has fewer than 70,000 clones, approximately 89% seen once. The sequencing used CD4+ or CD8+ T cells sorted from blood, collected in a trial of the OX40 agonist ivuxolimab. These receptors came from an adult with an advanced solid tumor such as melanoma, head and neck, liver or kidney cancer. The CDR3 runs from the conserved cysteine through the conserved F or W. The order of the fields is V gene, J gene, CDR3 protein.

>TRBV19|TRBJ2-3
CASSIEETSIDTQYF
>TRBV11-2|TRBJ1-3
CASSSHSQSFGNTIYF
>TRBV9|TRBJ2-3
CASSLGGTDTQYF
>TRBV5-1|TRBJ1-2
CASSRDRGNGYTF
>TRBV7-9|TRBJ1-2
CASSSVEPPAYGYTF
>TRBV18|TRBJ1-1
CASSPQTGMNTEAFF
>TRBV6-6|TRBJ1-1
CASNRQKNTEAFF
>TRBV5-1|TRBJ2-3
CASSPGRGTSRADTQYF
>TRBV2|TRBJ1-2
CASSEVRTASSYGYTF
>TRBV6-5|TRBJ2-1
CASSYSYGYNEQFF
>TRBV2|TRBJ2-3
CASEGFFGDTQYF
>TRBV18|TRBJ2-2
CASSPRALQTSGTNTGELFF
>TRBV7-9|TRBJ1-2
CASSPAGTGASYGYTF
>TRBV7-9|TRBJ2-3
CASSQGTGGPDTQYF
>TRBV7-8|TRBJ2-3
CASSFGTSRDTQYF
>TRBV11-2|TRBJ2-2
CASSRGTPNTGELFF
>TRBV5-8|TRBJ2-2
CASSLAVASGLNTGELFF
>TRBV18|TRBJ2-7
CASSPPSAGATYEQYF
>TRBV11-2|TRBJ2-3
CASSLFGTDTQYF
>TRBV19|TRBJ1-6
CASSRGQGSSYNSPLHF
>TRBV5-5|TRBJ1-1
CASSLSNVDRAAFF
>TRBV4-1|TRBJ1-6
CASSQGLGIHNSPLHF
>TRBV2|TRBJ1-6
CASRQGVSSPLHF
>TRBV19|TRBJ2-6
CASSLNLRDRGAGANVLTF
>TRBV9|TRBJ2-2
CASKPTGEDTGELFF
>TRBV7-9|TRBJ2-5
CASTPRGAAGTQYF
>TRBV6-5|TRBJ1-6
CASSSGRDNSPLHF
>TRBV6-5|TRBJ2-7
CASSYLNEQYF
>TRBV7-9|TRBJ1-6
CASSLDALNSPLHF
>TRBV6-6|TRBJ1-1
CASSYWRDTEAFF
>TRBV5-1|TRBJ2-5
CASSLRWGETQYF
>TRBV2|TRBJ1-2
CASSQRIQFGKTNYGYTF
>TRBV5-6|TRBJ2-2
CASSLGGPRSGELFF
>TRBV5-5|TRBJ1-6
CASSLAGQYSPLHF
>TRBV6-6|TRBJ2-5
CASSYGGETQYF
>TRBV4-2|TRBJ2-2
CASSQGSSGGIHTGELFF
>TRBV15|TRBJ2-3
CATSRDRHGLAGGRTDTQYF
>TRBV20-1|TRBJ1-1
CSARGLEAFF
>TRBV10-2|TRBJ1-6
CASSESRTDDSPLHF